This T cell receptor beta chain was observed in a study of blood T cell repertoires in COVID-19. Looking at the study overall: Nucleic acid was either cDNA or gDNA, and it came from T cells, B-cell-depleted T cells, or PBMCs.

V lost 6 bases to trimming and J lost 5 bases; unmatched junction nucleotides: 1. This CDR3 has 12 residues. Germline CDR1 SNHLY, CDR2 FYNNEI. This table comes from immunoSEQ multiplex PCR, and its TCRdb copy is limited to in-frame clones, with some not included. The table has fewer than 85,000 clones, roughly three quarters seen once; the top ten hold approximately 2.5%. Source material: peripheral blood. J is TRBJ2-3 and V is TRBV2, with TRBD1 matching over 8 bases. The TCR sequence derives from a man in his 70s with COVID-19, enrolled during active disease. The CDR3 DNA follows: TGTGCCAGCAGCAGGGGGCTAGATACGCAGTATTTT. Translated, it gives CASSRGLDTQYF.